One and the same sample provided the 14 T cell receptor beta chains below, sequenced in a study of coeliac disease. Profiled with immunoSEQ multiplex PCR; TCRdb holds only in-frame clones, not every one. This table has thousands of clones, 50% to 60% appearing once. Input material: intraepithelial lymphocytes from the gut. Receptor source: a man aged 55 to 69 with celiac disease on a gluten-free diet.

To note about this clone: The same CDR3 is also encoded by other DNA sequences in this sample. The chain combines TRBV18 with TRBJ2-7; the match to TRBD2 covers 8 bases. CDR3 size: 16 residues. CDR1 is KGHSH and CDR2 is LQKENI in the germline V gene. J was trimmed by 0 bases and V by 0 bases; bases with no gene match: 4. The CDR3 region has the DNA TGTGCCAGCTCACCACCGCCTAGCGGGTACTCCTACGAGCAGTACTTC. Translation gives CASSPPPSGYSYEQYF.

This clone was counted only a few times. The rearrangement links TRBV10-3 to TRBJ2-7, with TRBD2 matching over 8 bases. In germline, CDR1 is ENHRY, CDR2 SYGVKD. The CDR3 covers 16 residues. V lost 6 bases, J lost 6 bases, and 16 bases stayed unmatched. CDR3 coding DNA: TGTGCCATCAGGGCGGCAGGGGCAACGGGGGGGGGCGAGCAGTACTTC. Residues: CAIRAAGATGGGEQYF.

The rearrangement uses TRBV4-2 and TRBJ1-2, with TRBD1 as a possible D gene (6 bases). The CDR3 is 16 amino acids. CDR1 and CDR2 from the germline V gene are LGHNA and YNFKEQ. Trimming took 4 bases from V and 6 from J, leaving 21 bases between them. The CDR3 sequence: CASSRDRDTRGDGYTF. The CDR3 DNA is TGTGCCAGCAGCCGTGACCGGGACACACGTGGGGATGGCTACACCTTC.

The chain carries TRBV7-6 and TRBJ2-3, with D maybe TRBD2 (6 bases). V dropped 5 bases and J dropped 2 bases, with 17 bases sitting between them. Germline values: CDR1 SGHVS, CDR2 FNYEAQ. The CDR3 is 16 residues long. The CDR3 DNA follows: TGTGCCAGCAGCCGAGTCCCGGGACTCAACACAGATACGCAGTATTTT. As protein: CASSRVPGLNTDTQYF.

The J gene is TRBJ2-3, the V gene TRBV10-3, with 7 bases aligning to TRBD2. Germline V CDR1 and CDR2: ENHRY, SYGVKD. V gave up 4 bases and J gave up 2 bases; unmatched junction bases: 6. The CDR3 covers 15 residues. The chain's CDR3 is CAISGRRGDTDTQYF. CDR3 sequence (DNA): TGTGCCATCAGTGGTCGACGGGGGGACACAGATACGCAGTATTTT.

This clone was seen a handful of times. This chain joins TRBV11-2 and TRBJ2-1; D ambiguous. The CDR3 is 13 residues long. CDR1 is SGHAT and CDR2 is FQNNGV in the germline V gene. V was trimmed by 0 bases and J by 5 bases, leaving 5 bases between them. For the CDR3, the DNA is TGTGCCAGCAGCTTAGACAGGAACAATGAGCAGTTCTTC. This codes for CASSLDRNNEQFF.

Comment on this clone: Within the sample, other DNA sequences also encode this same CDR3. The rearrangement links TRBV18 to TRBJ2-7; a possible D gene is TRBD1 (5 bases). Germline V lookup: CDR1 KGHSH, CDR2 LQKENI. The CDR3 has 16 amino acids. Trimming cost V 3 bases and J 0 bases, with 15 bases left between them. CDR3 protein: CASSPPPSGYSYEQYF. In DNA form, the CDR3 reads TGTGCCAGCTCACCTCCCCCGTCAGGGTACTCCTACGAGCAGTACTTC.

This clone was observed a few times. The rearrangement links TRBV14 to TRBJ1-2; weak D call: TRBD1 (5 bases). The CDR3 consists of 13 residues. Deletions cut 5 bases from V and 2 bases from J, with 9 bases between. Germline CDR1 reads SGHDN; CDR2 reads FVKESK. CDR3 region: CASSKTENYGYTF. The CDR3 DNA sequence: TGTGCCAGCAGCAAGACAGAGAACTATGGCTACACCTTC.

CDR3 sequence reads: CARRQGYEQFF. The DNA of the CDR3 is TGTGCCCGCCGACAGGGCTATGAGCAGTTCTTC. This chain joins TRBV30 and TRBJ2-1, with TRBD1 matching 7 bases. Germline V gene lookup returns CDR1 GTSNPN and CDR2 SVGIG (reference sequence). The CDR3 covers 11 residues. With 8 bases clipped from V and 8 bases from J, the junction kept 6 bases outside the gene matches.

The chain joins TRBV11-2 to TRBJ2-1; D may be TRBD2 (7 bases). Germline values: CDR1 SGHAT, CDR2 FQNNGV. The length of the CDR3 is 15 residues. The V end was cut by 1 base, the J end by 7 bases, with 14 bases between. The CDR3 DNA sequence: TGTGCCAGCAGCTTAGTCCGGGGGGCCTTGAATGAGCAGTTCTTC. This encodes CASSLVRGALNEQFF.

This clone qualifies as medium-sized. The V gene is TRBV4-3, the J gene TRBJ2-1; 8 bases map to TRBD2. The CDR3 loop spans 15 amino acids. CDR1 and CDR2 (germline): LGHNA, YSLEER. The J segment lost 7 bases and the V segment lost 5 bases, leaving 10 bases of the junction unmatched. This CDR3 is CASSRDEASGNEQFF. CDR3 bases: TGCGCCAGCAGCAGGGACGAGGCTAGCGGGAATGAGCAGTTCTTC.

The J gene is TRBJ1-2, the V gene TRBV19, with TRBD1 identical over 7 bases. Germline trimming cut 0 bases from V and 4 bases from J; bases unmatched to any gene: 5. Germline assignment: CDR1 LNHDA and CDR2 SQIVND (reference sequence). The CDR3 covers 15 residues. CDR3 sequence: CASSIDRDSPYGYTF. The CDR3 DNA reads as TGTGCCAGTAGTATAGATCGGGACAGTCCCTATGGCTACACCTTC.

The V gene is TRBV5-1, the J gene TRBJ2-7; D is undetermined. This CDR3 contains 14 residues. Trimming stripped 0 bases from V and 0 bases from J, with 7 bases between. Germline V lookup: CDR1 SGHRS, CDR2 YFSETQ. The CDR3 DNA reads TGCGCCAGCAGCTTGGTAGAGAACTCCTACGAGCAGTACTTC. This codes for CASSLVENSYEQYF.

The rearrangement links TRBV7-2 to TRBJ1-2, with TRBD1 as a possible D gene (5 bases). Trimming removed 6 bases at V and 7 bases at J, with 15 bases between. The CDR3 runs 13 residues. CDR1 and CDR2 (germline): SGHTA, FQGNSA. The CDR3 nucleotides are TGTGCCAGCAGTCACGACAGTTTTTTTGGCTACACCTTC. This encodes CASSHDSFFGYTF.